This section outlines one T cell receptor beta chain sequence together with its context. Antigen specificity is unknown. The data stem from a study of cytomegalovirus exposure and HLA in healthy donors. PCR primers comprised 60 Vbeta and 13 Jbeta primers. Profiling relied on immunoSEQ multiplex PCR, and the TCRdb table lists in-frame clones only, not all of them. The data contain some 65,000 clones, around 62% of them singletons. Regarding the study as a whole: Most sequenced TCRs were rare (though some public TCRs occurred in many donors).

CDR3 length: 14 amino acids. Germline V gives CDR1 SGHVS, CDR2 FQNEAQ. Trimming stripped 1 base from V and 0 bases from J, with 6 bases between. The sequenced material came from PBMCs. The TCR sequence derives from a man younger than 45 in good health and CMV-seronegative. The chain recombines TRBV7-8 with TRBJ1-2; no reliable D call. CDR3 loop: CASSLGPANYGYTF. DNA of the CDR3: TGTGCCAGCAGCTTAGGCCCAGCTAACTATGGCTACACCTTC.